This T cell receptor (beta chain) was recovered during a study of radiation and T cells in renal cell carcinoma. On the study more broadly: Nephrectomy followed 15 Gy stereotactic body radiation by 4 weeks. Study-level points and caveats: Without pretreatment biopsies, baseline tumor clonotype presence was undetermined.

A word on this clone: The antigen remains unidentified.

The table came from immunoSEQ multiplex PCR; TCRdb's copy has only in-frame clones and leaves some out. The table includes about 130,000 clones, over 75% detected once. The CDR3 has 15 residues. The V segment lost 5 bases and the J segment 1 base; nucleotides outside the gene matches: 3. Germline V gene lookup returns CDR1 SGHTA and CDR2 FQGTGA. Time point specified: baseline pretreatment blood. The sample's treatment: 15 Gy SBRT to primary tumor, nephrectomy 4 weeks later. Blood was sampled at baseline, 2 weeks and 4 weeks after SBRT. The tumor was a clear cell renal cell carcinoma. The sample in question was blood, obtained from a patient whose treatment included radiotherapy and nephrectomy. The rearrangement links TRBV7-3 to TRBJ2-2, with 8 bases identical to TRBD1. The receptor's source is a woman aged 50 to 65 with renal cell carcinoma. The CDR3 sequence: CASSRTGLNTGELFF. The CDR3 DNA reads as TGTGCCAGCAGCCGGACAGGGTTGAACACCGGGGAGCTGTTTTTT.